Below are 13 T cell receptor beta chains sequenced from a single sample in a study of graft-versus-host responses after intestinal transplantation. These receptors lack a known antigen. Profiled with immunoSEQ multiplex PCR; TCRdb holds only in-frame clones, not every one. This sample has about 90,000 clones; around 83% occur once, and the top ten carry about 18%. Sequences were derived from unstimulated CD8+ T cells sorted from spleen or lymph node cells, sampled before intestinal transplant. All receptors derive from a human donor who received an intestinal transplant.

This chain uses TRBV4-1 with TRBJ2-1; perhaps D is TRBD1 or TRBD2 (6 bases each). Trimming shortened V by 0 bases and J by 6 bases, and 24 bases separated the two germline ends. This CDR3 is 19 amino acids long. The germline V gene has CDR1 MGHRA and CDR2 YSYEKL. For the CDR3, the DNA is TGCGCCAGCAGCCAAGATAGGGCTTTGCGTGGGGGGACATTCAATGAGCAGTTCTTC. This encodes CASSQDRALRGGTFNEQFF.

The CDR3 here is CASSFLAGGPLGYNEQFF. The CDR3 nucleotides are TGTGCCAGCAGTTTCCTAGCGGGAGGCCCCCTCGGATACAATGAGCAGTTCTTC. V gene TRBV28 combines with J gene TRBJ2-1; 11 bases fit TRBD2. From germline, CDR1 is MDHEN and CDR2 SYDVKM. The junction had 11 bases not matched to a gene; V was cut back by 3 bases and J by 4 bases. The CDR3 extends over 18 amino acids.

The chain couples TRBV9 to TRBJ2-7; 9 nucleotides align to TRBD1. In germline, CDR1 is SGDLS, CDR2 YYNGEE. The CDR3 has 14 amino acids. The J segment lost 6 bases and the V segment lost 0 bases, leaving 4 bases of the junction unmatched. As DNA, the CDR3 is TGTGCCAGCAGCGTAGAGGGACAGGGTACCGAGCAGTACTTC. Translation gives CASSVEGQGTEQYF.

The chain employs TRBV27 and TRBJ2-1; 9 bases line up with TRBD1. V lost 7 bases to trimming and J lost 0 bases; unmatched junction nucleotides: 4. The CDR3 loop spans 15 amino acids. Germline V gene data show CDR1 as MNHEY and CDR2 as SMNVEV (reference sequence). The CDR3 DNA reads TGTGCCAGCACCCCGACAGGGGGCTCCTACAATGAGCAGTTCTTC. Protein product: CASTPTGGSYNEQFF.

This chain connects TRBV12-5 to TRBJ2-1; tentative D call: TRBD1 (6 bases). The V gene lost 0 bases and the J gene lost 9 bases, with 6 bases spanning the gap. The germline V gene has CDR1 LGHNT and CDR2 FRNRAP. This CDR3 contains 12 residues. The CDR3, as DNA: TGTGCTAGTGGTTTGGTACAGGGTGAGCAGTTCTTC. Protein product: CASGLVQGEQFF.

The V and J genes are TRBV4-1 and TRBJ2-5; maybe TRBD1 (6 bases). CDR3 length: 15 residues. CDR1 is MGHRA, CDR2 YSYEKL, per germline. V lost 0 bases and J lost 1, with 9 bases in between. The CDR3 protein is CASSQDRGTQETQYF. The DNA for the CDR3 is TGCGCCAGCAGCCAAGATAGGGGGACCCAAGAGACCCAGTACTTC.

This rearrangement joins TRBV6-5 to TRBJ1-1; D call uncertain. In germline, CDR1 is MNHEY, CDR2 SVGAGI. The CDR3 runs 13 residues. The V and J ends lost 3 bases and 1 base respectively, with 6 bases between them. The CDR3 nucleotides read TGTGCCAGCAGTTATGGCCGGAACACTGAAGCTTTCTTT. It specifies CASSYGRNTEAFF.

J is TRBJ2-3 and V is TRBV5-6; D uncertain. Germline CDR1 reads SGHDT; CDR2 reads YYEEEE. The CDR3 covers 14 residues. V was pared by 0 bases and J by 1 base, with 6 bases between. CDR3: CASSLASRTDTQYF. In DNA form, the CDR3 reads TGTGCCAGCAGCTTGGCCTCCCGCACAGATACGCAGTATTTT.

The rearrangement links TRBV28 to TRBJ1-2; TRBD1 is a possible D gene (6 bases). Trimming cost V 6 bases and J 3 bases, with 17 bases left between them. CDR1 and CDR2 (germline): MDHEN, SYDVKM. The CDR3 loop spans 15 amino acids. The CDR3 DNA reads TGTGCCAGCAGACCTCTGGGGGCGCTTGACTATGGCTACACCTTC. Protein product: CASRPLGALDYGYTF.

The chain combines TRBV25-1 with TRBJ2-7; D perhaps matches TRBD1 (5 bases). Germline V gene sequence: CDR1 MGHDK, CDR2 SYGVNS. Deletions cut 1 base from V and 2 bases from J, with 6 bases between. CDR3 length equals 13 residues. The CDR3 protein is CASSEWTTYEQYF. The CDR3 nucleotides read TGTGCCAGCAGTGAATGGACAACCTACGAGCAGTACTTC.

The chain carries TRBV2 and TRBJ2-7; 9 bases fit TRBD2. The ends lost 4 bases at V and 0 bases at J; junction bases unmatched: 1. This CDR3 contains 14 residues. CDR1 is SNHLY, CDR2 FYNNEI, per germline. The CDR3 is CASSGLADSYEQYF. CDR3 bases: TGTGCCAGCAGTGGACTAGCGGACTCCTACGAGCAGTACTTC.

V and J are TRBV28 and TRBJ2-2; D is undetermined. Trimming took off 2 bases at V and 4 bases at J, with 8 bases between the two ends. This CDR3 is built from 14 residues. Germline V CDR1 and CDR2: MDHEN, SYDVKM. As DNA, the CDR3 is TGTGCCAGCAGTTTACGCCCTACCACCGGGGAGCTGTTTTTT. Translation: CASSLRPTTGELFF.

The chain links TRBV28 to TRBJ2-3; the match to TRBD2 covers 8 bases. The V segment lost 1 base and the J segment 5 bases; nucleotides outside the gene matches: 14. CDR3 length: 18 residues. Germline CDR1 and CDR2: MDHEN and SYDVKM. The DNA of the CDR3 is TGTGCCAGCAGTTTATACCGACTAGCGAGGGGAATATTAGATACGCAGTATTTT. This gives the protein CASSLYRLARGILDTQYF. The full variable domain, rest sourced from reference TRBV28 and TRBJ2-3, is DVKVTQSSRYLVKRTGEKVFLECVQDMDHENMFWYRQDPGLGLRLIYFSYDVKMKEKGDIPEGYSVSREKKERFSLILESASTNQTSMYLCASSLYRLARGILDTQYFGPGTRLTVL.